This TCR beta chain emerged from a study of CD8 T cells in Susac syndrome. The CDR3 covers 15 residues. V lost 1 base to trimming and J lost 6 bases; unmatched junction nucleotides: 6. Per germline, CDR1 SSHAT and CDR2 FNYEAQ (reference sequence). With random hexamers, about 0.5 to 1 ug RNA was reverse transcribed. One entry per CDR3 protein results from TCRdb running MiXCR on the immunoSEQ multiplex PCR reads. The sample yields some 110,000 distinct CDR3 sequences, over 90% seen once. Multiple sclerosis controls were treatment-naive patients with stable or active relapsing-remitting disease. The sequence was collected from a human donor with multiple sclerosis. The genes are TRBV7-7 and TRBJ2-3, with 8 positions matching TRBD1. Sequencing was performed on CD8+ T cells from PBMCs. CDR3 nucleotide sequence: TGTGCCAGCAGCTTAGGGGGCAGGGGGCTGGATACGCAGTATTTT. Translating gives CASSLGGRGLDTQYF.